This T cell receptor beta chain is drawn from a study of shared clonotypes between healthy human individuals. The CDR3 is made up of 16 amino acids. V was clipped by 0 bases and J by 6 bases; unmatched bases: 8. CDR1 is SGHRS and CDR2 is YFSETQ in the germline V gene. As originally analysed: ImmunoSEQ junction-only sequences lacked quality scores, so their filtering differed. Profiled with immunoSEQ multiplex PCR; TCRdb holds only in-frame clones, not every one. V, J and clone size derive from that table, while D and trimming were established from the DNA sequence. The sample shows fewer than 650,000 clones, around 80% of them seen only once.

Specimen: PBMCs. The V gene is TRBV5-1, the J gene TRBJ2-4; 8 positions match TRBD2. This clonotype was sampled from a woman aged 40-49 years in good health. Some clones in this sample may be carry-over from other donors' samples. CDR3 residues: CASSLVVAGRGNIQYF. The DNA of the CDR3 is TGCGCCAGCAGCTTGGTAGTAGCGGGAAGGGGAAACATTCAGTACTTC.